This T cell receptor beta chain is from a study of Graves' ophthalmopathy and Graves' hyperthyroidism. Findings and limits, study-wide: Ophthalmopathy could be told apart from stable hyperthyroidism by a 13-signature model (about 88% sensitivity, roughly 80% specificity). Ophthalmopathy progression was predicted by the model at less than 71% sensitivity and 72.22% specificity.

Germline V CDR1 and CDR2: MNHNY, SVGAGI (reference sequence). V lost 8 bases and J 0 bases, leaving 11 bases between the germline ends. This CDR3 comprises 15 residues. For this clonotype: Its target is unknown.

Amplification targeted the TCR beta CDR3 regions, with RNA transcripts as the source material. A first-round RT-PCR used HTBI primers, followed by a second-round multiplex PCR. TCRdb re-analysed the multiplex PCR reads in MiXCR, keeping a single row per CDR3 protein. The table includes over a million distinct CDR3 sequences, 35% to 40% detected once. Researchers turned away patients with other autoimmune diseases, uncontrolled infections, pregnancy or lactation. The receptor comes from an adult man with Graves' hyperthyroidism. The J gene is TRBJ2-6, the V gene TRBV6-6; D perhaps matches TRBD2 (5 bases). Specimen: peripheral blood or thyroid tissue (not recorded which). DNA of the CDR3: TGTGCCAGCCGGGAAGTGAGCTCTGGGGCCAACGTCCTGACTTTC. Protein product: CASREVSSGANVLTF.